This paragraph covers one T cell receptor (beta chain) sequence. The data were taken from a study of blood T cell repertoires in COVID-19. Looking at the study overall: From the United States, Italy and Spain came samples of acute and convalescent COVID-19. PBMCs, B-cell-depleted T cells, or T cells provided the cDNA or gDNA that made up the material.

The CDR3 is 13 amino acids. The germline CDR1 and CDR2 sequences are KGHSH and LQKENI. Trimming cost V 3 bases and J 2 bases, with 7 bases left between them. Original analysis: Estimates of nucleated cell counts were drawn from the amplification of reference gene primers. The repertoire was sequenced with immunoSEQ multiplex PCR; TCRdb's copy has only in-frame clones and lacks some. The V and J calls and clone size come from that table; D and trimming were worked out from the DNA. The sample lists some 150,000 clones, about 90% seen once, with approximately 1.4% in the top ten. This clonotype originated in a woman aged 60-75 years with acute or convalescent COVID-19. Sequenced sample: peripheral blood. The J gene is TRBJ1-1, the V gene TRBV18; D remains ambiguous. CDR3 DNA sequence: TGTGCCAGCTCACCGGGCTTAAACACTGAAGCTTTCTTT. It translates to CASSPGLNTEAFF.